Below are 19 T cell receptor beta chains sequenced from a single sample in a study of blood T cell repertoires in COVID-19. The repertoire was sequenced with immunoSEQ multiplex PCR; TCRdb's copy has only in-frame clones and lacks some. The repertoire has approximately 400,000 clones, approximately 89% of them found once; the top ten carry around 13%. The material sequenced was peripheral blood. The receptors here all came from a woman in her 50s with COVID-19, enrolled during active disease.

The rearrangement links TRBV19 to TRBJ2-2; D may be TRBD2 (5 bases). The CDR3 has 15 amino acids. Deletions cut 0 bases from V and 3 bases from J, with 8 bases between. Per the germline V gene, CDR1 is LNHDA and CDR2 is SQIVND (reference sequence). The CDR3 here is CASSIEPGYTGELFF. The DNA for the CDR3 is TGTGCCAGTAGTATAGAGCCGGGGTACACCGGGGAGCTGTTTTTT.

The chain links TRBV30 to TRBJ1-2; unclear D gene. The germline V gene encodes CDR1 GTSNPN and CDR2 SVGIG (reference sequence). The CDR3 contains 18 residues. Trimming pared 4 bases from V and 6 bases from J, leaving 30 bases between. The CDR3 loop is CAWTLSKGFEGFGDGYTF. The CDR3 DNA follows: TGTGCCTGGACCCTATCCAAAGGCTTCGAGGGCTTCGGGGATGGCTACACCTTC.

The chain joins TRBV6-6 to TRBJ1-5, with D perhaps matching TRBD1 (6 bases). V was trimmed by 5 bases and J by 8 bases, leaving 25 bases between them. The CDR3 is 17 amino acids. CDR1 is MNHNY and CDR2 is SVGAGI in the germline V gene (reference sequence). CDR3 sequence (DNA): TGTGCCAGCAGTCCAACTCTCTCGTGGGGGCGTGGGGAGCCCCAGCATTTT. It yields the protein CASSPTLSWGRGEPQHF.

The rearrangement links TRBV5-4 to TRBJ2-2; the D gene is possibly TRBD1 (6 bases). V was cut by 5 bases and J by 7 bases, with 15 bases left in between. Germline V lookup: CDR1 SGHNT, CDR2 YYREEE (reference sequence). CDR3 length: 14 amino acids. CDR3 DNA: TGTGCCAGCAGTCCTACCACAGGGCTCGGGGAGCTGTTTTTT. Its protein product is CASSPTTGLGELFF. Based on the CDR3 plus reference TRBV5-4 and TRBJ2-2, the full variable domain is ETGVTQSPTHLIKTRGQQVTLRCSSQSGHNTVSWYQQALGQGPQFIFQYYREEENGRGNFPPRFSGLQFPNYSSELNVNALELDDSALYLCASSPTTGLGELFFGEGSRLTVL.

A few counts support this clone. The chain recombines TRBV5-1 with TRBJ1-1; D might be TRBD1 (5 bases). The V gene's germline CDR1 is SGHRS and CDR2 YFSETQ. V was shortened by 3 bases and J by 1 base, with 10 bases between the two germline ends. The CDR3 loop spans 14 amino acids. As DNA, the CDR3 is TGCGCCAGCAGCTGGGGCAAGGGGAACACTGAAGCTTTCTTT. It is translated as CASSWGKGNTEAFF.

V is TRBV5-5 and J is TRBJ2-3, with D tentatively TRBD2 (5 bases). Germline V CDR1 and CDR2: SGHKS, YYEKEE (reference sequence). Trimming removed 0 bases from V and 7 bases from J, with 9 bases in between. This CDR3 contains 13 residues. The CDR3 loop reads CASSLGTYNTQYF. CDR3 DNA: TGTGCCAGCAGCTTGGGGACTTACAATACGCAGTATTTT.

This clone was found once. V is TRBV6-5 and J is TRBJ1-1, with a tentative D call TRBD1 (6 bases). CDR3 length equals 13 residues. Trimming stripped 8 bases from V and 5 bases from J, with 15 bases between. The germline V gene has CDR1 MNHEY and CDR2 SVGAGI. DNA of the CDR3: TGTGCCAGCCGGAGGGGGGGTGAGACTGAAGCTTTCTTT. This sequence encodes CASRRGGETEAFF.

This clone showed up just once. This chain links TRBV19 with TRBJ1-2; possible D gene TRBD1, 6 bases. With 2 bases removed from V and 8 bases from J, the gap between germline ends came to 12 bases. Germline V CDR1 and CDR2: LNHDA, SQIVND (reference sequence). CDR3 size: 13 residues. The CDR3 region is CASSISRGQGYTF. The CDR3 bases are TGTGCCAGTAGTATATCCAGGGGTCAAGGCTACACCTTC. Complete variable domain (other parts from reference TRBV19 and TRBJ1-2): DGGITQSPKYLFRKEGQNVTLSCEQNLNHDAMYWYRQDPGQGLRLIYYSQIVNDFQKGDIAEGYSVSREKKESFPLTVTSAQKNPTAFYLCASSISRGQGYTFGSGTRLTVV.

The V call is TRBV9, the J call TRBJ2-1; 7 bases match TRBD2. This CDR3 has 16 residues. CDR1 and CDR2 (germline): SGDLS, YYNGEE. V shed 4 bases, J shed 0 bases, and the junction held 7 bases outside the gene matches. The CDR3 loop reads CASSPLGGSSYNEQFF. CDR3 DNA: TGTGCCAGCAGCCCTTTGGGCGGGAGCTCCTACAATGAGCAGTTCTTC.

The chain recombines TRBV7-2 with TRBJ2-5; D ambiguous. This CDR3 is 13 amino acids long. The V gene's germline CDR1 is SGHTA and CDR2 FQGNSA. Trimming left V 4 bases short and J 4 bases short, with 10 bases between. As DNA, the CDR3 is TGTGCCAGCAGCTCGACATTAGGAGAGACCCAGTACTTC. It codes for CASSSTLGETQYF.

This clone was counted once. J is TRBJ1-2 and V is TRBV19, with a tentative D call TRBD1 (5 bases). Germline CDR1 LNHDA, CDR2 SQIVND (reference sequence). The V end was cut by 0 bases, the J end by 4 bases, with 9 bases between. The CDR3 runs 14 residues. CDR3: CASSIEGVGYGYTF. The CDR3 bases are TGTGCCAGTAGTATAGAAGGGGTCGGCTATGGCTACACCTTC.

V usage is TRBV5-5 and J usage is TRBJ2-7; D gene uncertain. Trimming cost V 7 bases and J 9 bases, with 14 bases left between them. There are 11 residues in the CDR3. The germline V gene has CDR1 SGHKS and CDR2 YYEKEE (reference sequence). CDR3 region: CASVTPLGQYF. CDR3 nucleotides: TGTGCCAGCGTTACCCCGCTCGGGCAGTACTTC.

This chain uses TRBV5-1 with TRBJ2-2; D remains unclear. The ends were cut back, 10 bases at V and 1 base at J, with 11 bases in the middle. CDR3 length equals 13 residues. Germline CDR1 SGHRS, CDR2 YFSETQ. CDR3 loop: CAWSEWNTGELFF. CDR3 sequence (DNA): TGCGCCTGGAGCGAGTGGAACACCGGGGAGCTGTTTTTT.

This sequence joins TRBV5-6 and TRBJ1-3; 7 nucleotides match TRBD1. Germline V gene sequence: CDR1 SGHDT, CDR2 YYEEEE. This CDR3 has 16 residues. Germline trimming cut 3 bases from V and 1 base from J; bases unmatched to any gene: 7. DNA for the CDR3: TGTGCCAGCAGCTACCCGACAGGGCAGTCTGGAAACACCATATATTTT. It yields the protein CASSYPTGQSGNTIYF.

V gene TRBV4-1 combines with J gene TRBJ2-2; D perhaps matches TRBD2 (5 bases). In germline, CDR1 is MGHRA, CDR2 YSYEKL. The CDR3 length is 16 residues. V was clipped by 4 bases and J by 4 bases, with 16 bases between them. The CDR3 loop reads CASSPPQGSGTGELFF. The CDR3, as DNA: TGCGCCAGCAGCCCCCCCCAAGGGAGCGGCACCGGGGAGCTGTTTTTT.

The rearrangement links TRBV6-2 or TRBV6-3 to TRBJ2-1; D is ambiguous. The CDR3 is 14 residues long. V lost 0 bases and J lost 4, with 7 bases in between. CDR1 is MNHEY, CDR2 SVGEGT, per germline. The CDR3, as DNA: TGTGCCAGCAGTTACTCCCACGGGTACAATGAGCAGTTCTTC. Encoded protein: CASSYSHGYNEQFF.

This chain uses TRBV7-8 with TRBJ1-5, with D possibly matching TRBD1 (6 bases). Germline V gene sequence: CDR1 SGHVS, CDR2 FQNEAQ. CDR3 size: 16 residues. Deletions cut 5 bases from V and 3 bases from J, with 17 bases between. Here the CDR3 DNA reads TGTGCCAGCAGCCGTACCAGGGGAGACAACAATCAGCCCCAGCATTTT. Residues: CASSRTRGDNNQPQHF. The complete variable domain, with remaining parts taken from reference TRBV7-8 and TRBJ1-5, reads GAGVSQSPRYKVAKRGQDVALRCDPISGHVSLFWYQQALGQGPEFLTYFQNEAQLDKSGLPSDRFFAERPEGSVSTLKIQRTQQEDSAVYLCASSRTRGDNNQPQHFGDGTRLSIL.

The V gene is TRBV4-1, the J gene TRBJ2-1; 7 bases agree with TRBD2. V lost 3 bases to trimming and J lost 5 bases; unmatched junction nucleotides: 10. CDR3 length: 16 amino acids. The germline gives CDR1 MGHRA, CDR2 YSYEKL. Written as DNA, the CDR3 is TGCGCCAGCAGCCAGTCGCGGCGGGGGACCGACAATGAGCAGTTCTTC. Amino acid sequence: CASSQSRRGTDNEQFF.

This clone occurred a few times. This sequence joins TRBV11-2 and TRBJ2-7; possible D gene TRBD1, 6 bases. V was trimmed by 6 bases and J by 0 bases, leaving 12 bases between them. CDR1 and CDR2 from the germline V gene are SGHAT and FQNNGV. The length of the CDR3 is 14 residues. The CDR3 coding sequence is TGTGCCAGCAGTCTTGACAGGAGCTCCTACGAGCAGTACTTC. The encoded protein is CASSLDRSSYEQYF.